This TCR beta chain was captured in a study of blood T cell repertoires in COVID-19 (dated by TCRdb to the early 2020s). Study-level background: Samples from collaborators originated in the United States, Italy and Spain and spanned both the acute and convalescent phases of COVID-19. The material from the prospective study consisted of cDNA or gDNA derived from T cells, B-cell-depleted T cells, or PBMCs. Subjects who had been exposed to COVID-19, were actively infected with it, or had recovered from it provided the deeply sampled blood TCRbeta repertoires that made up the dataset. A freely available public database, intended as a resource for researchers studying the immune response to SARS-CoV-2, is where the repertoires were released. The samples were drawn from the first 160 participants of the ongoing ImmuneRACE study and from over a thousand subjects provided by 6 global collaborators. The sample metadata nearly always contained a de-identified subject ID, COVID-19 status, age in years and sex. Where HLA class I and class II types were available, the types were taken from metadata supplied by the sample provider, not from assay-based typing.

The collaborating institutions used their own protocols to collect whole blood in K2EDTA tubes. Collaborator samples were shipped for TCRbeta analysis as frozen whole blood, isolated PBMCs, or DNA extracted from either sample type. A note on this clone: Its antigen is still unknown. The sample holds no much larger clone one base away, and base qualities are not on file.

TCRbeta CDR3 regions were amplified from genomic DNA by means of the immunoSEQ Assay, a bias-controlled multiplex PCR. In the authors' own workflow: The number of nucleated cells in each sample was estimated by amplification of reference gene primers within the assay. Sequence reads were collapsed and filtered to measure the absolute abundance of every unique TCRbeta CDR3 rearrangement. For each sample, productive Simpson clonality was calculated by taking the square root of Simpson's diversity index across productive rearrangements. The clones in this table, taken by TCRdb from immuneACCESS, are in-frame only. Not every clone is retained; where verified, under half of the shortfall comes from an unresolved V gene, and the cause of the rest is unknown. Clone size and V and J calls were adopted from that table, with D and trimming inferred from the DNA. Here the sample has around 80,000 clones; almost 85% occur a single time. The ten largest clones take up about an eighth of the sample.

Relative to germline, V is missing 3 bases and J is missing 5 bases, with 3 bases of the junction outside any gene match. CDR1 and CDR2, looked up from the germline V gene (reference sequence), are LNHDA and SQIVND. The CDR3 contains 15 residues, cysteine and phenylalanine counted. Only CDR3 DNA is held: 45 bases, read in frame from base 1. General conclusions and limits of the study: The amount of clinical and demographic metadata varied by source and participant and was provided uncurated.

The TCR sequence derives from a man older than 75 with acute or convalescent COVID-19. The rearranged segments are TRBV19 and TRBJ1-6; 8 middle bases align to TRBD1. Specimen: peripheral blood. Here is the DNA: TGTGCCAGTAGTATCACAGGGGGTGATAATTCACCCCTCCACTTT. Its coded protein is CASSITGGDNSPLHF.